These T cell receptor beta chains were read from a single sample in a study of control samples from healthy donors and cancer patients. Assay: immunoSEQ multiplex PCR; the TCRdb copy retains only in-frame clones and omits some. This sample has approximately 140,000 clones; about nine tenths occur once, and the top ten carry about 11%. The sequenced sample was blood. Source of these receptors: a man aged 30 to 39 in good health. CDR3s include the opening cysteine and the closing phenylalanine or tryptophan. The order of the fields is clone size, J gene, D gene, V gene, CDR3 protein, CDR3 DNA. D genes are given only for firm matches. Expanded clones are given a class, and other clones once, few, many or no size at all.

.,TRBJ2-6,.,TRBV4-2,CASSRNTRVNSGANVLTF,TGTGCCAGCAGCCGGAATACCAGGGTAAACTCTGGGGCCAACGTCCTGACTTTC
.,TRBJ2-2,TRBD1,TRBV7-9,CASSSLDRAYTGELFF,TGTGCCAGCAGCTCCCTGGACAGGGCGTACACCGGGGAGCTGTTTTTT
.,TRBJ1-2,.,TRBV15,CATSGGSLNYGYTF,TGTGCCACCAGCGGGGGGAGTCTAAACTATGGCTACACCTTC
.,TRBJ2-2,TRBD2,TRBV19,CAVTSGRHQTGELFF,TGTGCCGTAACTAGCGGGAGACACCAGACCGGGGAGCTGTTTTTT
.,TRBJ2-1,TRBD2,TRBV27,CASSMGLAGGGTDEQFF,TGTGCCAGCAGTATGGGACTAGCGGGAGGGGGGACCGATGAGCAGTTCTTC
.,TRBJ2-7,.,TRBV3-1/TRBV3-2,CASSQGTGTSYEQYF,TGTGCCAGCAGCCAAGGTACGGGGACCTCCTACGAGCAGTACTTC
.,TRBJ1-3,TRBD1,TRBV6-5,CASRLQGPGNTIYF,TGTGCCAGCAGACTACAGGGGCCAGGAAACACCATATATTTT
.,TRBJ1-5,TRBD1,TRBV25-1,CASSGTGNNQPQHF,TGTGCCAGCAGTGGGACAGGGAACAATCAGCCCCAGCATTTT
.,TRBJ1-1,.,TRBV28,CASSPPVTEAFF,TGTGCCAGCAGTCCCCCGGTTACTGAAGCTTTCTTT
.,TRBJ1-4,.,TRBV7-8,CASSLVGTRAEKLFF,TGTGCCAGCAGCTTAGTGGGGACGCGGGCGGAAAAACTGTTTTTT
.,TRBJ1-1,TRBD1,TRBV19,CASTQGASEAFF,TGTGCCAGCACACAGGGGGCTTCTGAAGCTTTCTTT
.,TRBJ1-5,TRBD1,TRBV30,CAWSVLGTGLSDQPQHF,TGTGCCTGGAGTGTACTGGGGACAGGGCTGAGTGATCAGCCCCAGCATTTT
.,TRBJ2-3,TRBD1,TRBV11-2,CASSLGTGSSTQYF,TGTGCCAGCAGCTTAGGGACAGGGTCCTCTACGCAGTATTTT
.,TRBJ1-6,.,TRBV19,CASSRGMDSPLHF,TGTGCCAGTAGTCGGGGTATGGATTCACCCCTCCACTTT
.,TRBJ2-1,TRBD2,TRBV3-1/TRBV3-2,CASSQDLVSGGSFF,TGTGCCAGCAGCCAAGATCTTGTGAGCGGGGGAAGCTTCTTC
.,TRBJ1-4,.,TRBV6-5,CASSRRDGGNEKLFF,TGTGCCAGCAGTCGCCGGGACGGAGGGAATGAAAAACTGTTTTTT
.,TRBJ2-5,TRBD1,TRBV5-4,CASSLTTGGDVETQYF,TGTGCCAGCAGCTTAACGACAGGGGGCGACGTGGAGACCCAGTACTTC
.,TRBJ2-2,.,TRBV4-3,CASSQDRLFGELFF,TGCGCCAGCAGCCAAGACCGGTTGTTCGGGGAGCTGTTTTTT
.,TRBJ2-1,TRBD2,TRBV9,CASSVEISGIYNEQFF,TGTGCCAGCAGCGTAGAAATTAGCGGGATCTACAATGAGCAGTTCTTC
.,TRBJ1-5,TRBD1,TRBV11-2,CASSLGTGTLPQHF,TGTGCCAGCAGCTTAGGGACAGGGACATTGCCCCAGCATTTT
.,TRBJ1-2,.,TRBV28,CASMRANYGYTF,TGTGCCAGCATGAGGGCTAACTATGGCTACACCTTC
.,TRBJ2-7,.,TRBV28,CASSHQLAGNYEQYF,TGTGCCAGCAGTCACCAGCTCGCGGGGAACTACGAGCAGTACTTC
.,TRBJ2-2,.,TRBV15,CATSRETGELFF,TGTGCCACCAGCAGAGAGACCGGGGAGCTGTTTTTT
.,TRBJ2-7,.,TRBV15,CATSEDSYEQYF,TGTGCCACCAGCGAGGACTCCTACGAGCAGTACTTC
.,TRBJ1-2,TRBD1,TRBV30,CAWSVLDRFRYGYTF,TGTGCCTGGAGTGTACTGGACAGGTTTCGGTATGGCTACACCTTC
once,TRBJ2-7,TRBD1,TRBV2,CASNRYPGQAAYEQYF,TGTGCCAGCAACCGTTACCCAGGACAGGCCGCCTACGAGCAGTACTTC
.,TRBJ1-5,.,TRBV7-2,CASSLETHDQPQHF,TGTGCCAGCAGCTTAGAGACTCATGATCAGCCCCAGCATTTT
once,TRBJ2-7,TRBD2,TRBV4-2,CASRSAGASYEQYF,TGTGCCAGCAGGTCGGCGGGAGCCTCCTACGAGCAGTACTTC
.,TRBJ1-6,TRBD1,TRBV28,CASTVPGQGSSPLHF,TGTGCCAGCACCGTTCCGGGACAGGGGAGTTCACCCCTCCACTTT
.,TRBJ2-7,TRBD2,TRBV30,CAWKLRGLYEQYF,TGTGCCTGGAAGCTGCGGGGGTTATACGAGCAGTACTTC
.,TRBJ2-3,.,TRBV4-1,CASSQEVAFTDTQYF,TGCGCCAGCAGCCAAGAGGTGGCATTCACAGATACGCAGTATTTT
few,TRBJ1-5,.,TRBV7-9,CASSPPGSSNQPQHF,TGTGCCAGCAGCCCCCCGGGATCGAGCAATCAGCCCCAGCATTTT
.,TRBJ2-1,.,TRBV28,CASSLVSGGDNEQFF,TGTGCCAGCAGTTTAGTTTCAGGGGGGGACAATGAGCAGTTCTTC
.,TRBJ1-1,.,TRBV7-9,CASSNRKNTEAFF,TGTGCCAGCAGCAATAGAAAGAACACTGAAGCTTTCTTT
.,TRBJ2-1,TRBD1,TRBV7-9,CASSVMGTGGKNNEQFF,TGTGCCAGCAGCGTAATGGGAACAGGGGGAAAAAACAATGAGCAGTTCTTC
.,TRBJ1-4,TRBD1,TRBV5-8,CASGNDRVVEKLFF,TGTGCCAGCGGCAACGACAGGGTGGTTGAAAAACTGTTTTTT
.,TRBJ1-1,.,TRBV28,CASSSGGGDDQAFF,TGTGCCAGCAGTTCGGGCGGGGGTGACGACCAAGCTTTCTTT